This T cell receptor (beta chain) was obtained from a study of identical twins. This CDR3 has 15 residues. V was shortened by 2 bases and J by 8 bases, with 15 bases between the two germline ends. General observations from the study: Monozygotic twins shared more out-of-frame TCR alpha than recombination models predicted. Diverse VJ usage suggested most zero-insertion clonotypes were not invariant T cells.

cDNA carried unique molecular identifiers, and a universal primer site was added by template switching. TCRdb used MiXCR to reprocess the 5' RACE reads, holding one entry per CDR3 protein. The repertoire holds 350,000 to 600,000 distinct CDR3 sequences, 11% to 15% seen once, with about 0.53% in the top ten. This clonotype was detected a few times. The antigen remains undetermined. The data also belong to a second study, concerning yellow fever vaccine responses in identical twins.

This sequence joins TRBV12-3 or TRBV12-4 and TRBJ1-4, with D tentatively TRBD1 (5 bases). The sample comprised CD4+ T cells sorted from blood. The source is a young woman in good health. The CDR3 here is CASSLRRGRREKLFF. The CDR3 DNA reads as TGTGCCAGCAGTTTAAGGAGGGGACGTCGGGAAAAACTGTTTTTT.